Given below is one TCR beta chain in context. Its antigen is unknown. The study ran its PCR with 60 Vbeta and 13 Jbeta primers. The repertoire was sequenced with immunoSEQ multiplex PCR; TCRdb's copy has only in-frame clones and lacks some. The profile shows under 200,000 clones, roughly 80% of them singletons. This CDR3 comprises 14 residues. Germline assignment: CDR1 SGDLS and CDR2 YYNGEE. Trimming removed 0 bases from V and 10 bases from J; junction bases left unmatched: 9. The data originate from a study of cytomegalovirus exposure and HLA in healthy donors. Study results and caveats: Later analysis identified several of the most significant clusters that appeared linked to common viral pathogens.

J is TRBJ1-2 and V is TRBV9; 7 nucleotides align to TRBD1. The sample comprised PBMCs. The TCR originated in a woman younger than 35 in good health and CMV-seronegative. CDR3 bases: TGTGCCAGCAGCGTAGTTAGCCCCGGGACAGACTACACCTTC. Translated, it gives CASSVVSPGTDYTF.